These 3 T cell receptor beta chains came from one sample sequenced in a study of CD8 T cells in Susac syndrome. Random hexamers primed reverse transcription of 0.5 to 1 ug RNA. TCRdb reanalysed the immunoSEQ multiplex PCR reads using MiXCR and keeps one entry per CDR3 protein. Here the sample spans 190,000 or so distinct CDR3 sequences, about 95% being singletons. The specimen sequenced was CD4+ T cells from PBMCs. The receptors come from a human donor with multiple sclerosis.

V usage is TRBV27 and J usage is TRBJ2-7; 7 nucleotides agree with TRBD1. With V trimmed by 4 bases and J by 5 bases, 8 bases remained unmatched. Looked up from germline, CDR1 is MNHEY and CDR2 is SMNVEV (reference sequence). This CDR3 spans 14 amino acids. CDR3 sequence (DNA): TGTGCCAGCAGTTCCAGCCAGGGGGTCCACGAGCAGTACTTC. It translates to CASSSSQGVHEQYF.

Only one count was recorded for this clonotype. The J gene is TRBJ2-3, the V gene TRBV29-1; a possible D gene is TRBD1 (6 bases). V was trimmed by 0 bases and J by 1 base, leaving 26 bases between them. Germline V CDR1 and CDR2: SQVTM, ANQGSEA. The CDR3 contains 20 residues. The CDR3 sequence is CSVEEPVLTYRVSGTDTQYF. CDR3 in DNA: TGCAGCGTTGAAGAACCAGTCCTCACTTACAGGGTTTCAGGCACAGATACGCAGTATTTT.

This clonotype was recorded only once. The chain combines TRBV4-1 with TRBJ2-7; D might be TRBD2 (5 bases). V shed 5 bases and J shed 6 bases, with 17 bases lying between them. The CDR3 has 14 residues. In germline, CDR1 is MGHRA, CDR2 YSYEKL. CDR3 sequence reads: CASSYPLTGSEQYV. CDR3 nucleotides: TGCGCCAGCAGCTACCCCTTGACGGGGAGCGAGCAGTACGTC.